A single T cell receptor (beta chain) is shown here with its context. What it recognizes is unknown. This sample stems from a study of cytomegalovirus exposure and HLA in healthy donors. At the level of the study: For the 300 to 450 genotyped donors, 80% to 90% fell within the Caucasian-associated ancestry cluster. Study results and limitations: An analysis done earlier found most TCR beta V segments productive about 87% or about 30% of the time. Later, an analysis found that common viral pathogens appeared to be linked with several of the most significant clusters. It was confirmed in vitro that three of the CMV-associated chains were specific for CMV antigens.

The PCR was carried out with 60 Vbeta primers and 13 Jbeta primers. The method was immunoSEQ multiplex PCR; TCRdb's version includes in-frame clones alone and lacks a portion of them. The sample has about 190,000 clones, roughly 13% seen once. Sequencing used PBMCs. The TCR was taken from a man aged 50-60 years in good health and CMV-seropositive.

CDR3 amino acids: CASSLARLGETQYF. In nucleotides, the CDR3 is TGTGCCAGCAGCTTAGCTCGGCTCGGGGAGACCCAGTACTTC. This sequence joins TRBV7-9 and TRBJ2-5; unclear D gene. V gave up 0 bases and J gave up 5 bases, with 10 bases separating them. CDR1 and CDR2 (germline): SEHNR, FQNEAQ (reference sequence). This CDR3 comprises 14 residues.